Each of the 10 T cell receptor beta chains below was sequenced from the same sample in a study of T cells in Graves' hyperthyroidism and ophthalmopathy. TCR beta CDR3 regions were amplified from RNA transcripts. The HTBI primer set drove a first-round RT-PCR of the TCR CDR3. TCRdb re-called the multiplex PCR reads through MiXCR, storing one row per CDR3 protein. The profile shows about 840,000 distinct CDR3 sequences, 38% of them singletons. Sequencing was carried out using blood. These receptors were taken from a young man with Graves' hyperthyroidism.

This clonotype was recorded only once. This may come from a read error, since a much larger clone is one base off. The gene calls are TRBV12-3 or TRBV12-4 and TRBJ1-1; no clear D gene. This CDR3 is built from 11 residues. CDR3: CPSSRLTEAFF. The CDR3 bases are TGTCCCAGCAGTCGACTCACTGAAGCTTTCTTT.

This clonotype was detected only a few times. The chain recombines TRBV7-2 with TRBJ2-2; a weak D match, TRBD2 (6 bases). This CDR3 is built from 16 residues. Germline V gene data show CDR1 as SGHTA and CDR2 as FQGNSA. V lost 8 bases to trimming and J lost 5 bases, with 21 bases between them. The CDR3 reads CASWWDSSTWTGELFF. As DNA, the CDR3 is TGTGCCAGCTGGTGGGACTCCAGCACTTGGACCGGGGAGCTGTTTTTT. Full variable domain (missing parts from reference TRBV7-2 and TRBJ2-2): GAGVSQSPSNKVTEKGKDVELRCDPISGHTALYWYRQSLGQGLEFLIYFQGNSAPDKSGLPSDRFSAERTGGSVSTLTIQRTQQEDSAVYLCASWWDSSTWTGELFFGEGSRLTVL.

CDR3 nucleotide sequence: TGCGCCAGCAGCCGGGACAGGGATAGGGGCACTGAAGCTTTCTTT. This gives the protein CASSRDRDRGTEAFF. This chain links TRBV5-1 with TRBJ1-1; 9 nucleotides match TRBD1. The germline CDR1 and CDR2 sequences are SGHRS and YFSETQ. CDR3 length equals 15 residues. Unmatched junction bases numbered 8, after V lost 4 bases and J lost 4 bases.

This chain links TRBV4-2 with TRBJ2-2; TRBD1 aligns across 7 bases. The CDR3 consists of 17 residues. CDR1 and CDR2 from the germline V gene are LGHNA and YNFKEQ. The V segment lost 1 base and the J segment 0 bases; nucleotides outside the gene matches: 5. Written as DNA, the CDR3 is TGTGCCAGCAGCCAAGTGGGGACAGCAGCGAACACCGGGGAGCTGTTTTTT. It encodes CASSQVGTAANTGELFF.

The J gene is TRBJ1-5, the V gene TRBV19, with 10 positions matching TRBD1. This CDR3 has 15 amino acids. With 4 bases clipped from V and 4 bases from J, the junction kept 4 bases outside the gene matches. The V gene's germline CDR1 is LNHDA and CDR2 SQIVND (reference sequence). The CDR3 nucleotides are TGTGCCAGTAGTACCCGGACAGGGGGAAATCAGCCCCAGCATTTT. Protein: CASSTRTGGNQPQHF.

V gene TRBV20-1 combines with J gene TRBJ2-2, with D tentatively TRBD1 (6 bases). V dropped 0 bases and J dropped 3 bases, with 8 bases sitting between them. The CDR3 runs to 14 residues. Germline loops: CDR1 DFQATT, CDR2 SNEGSKA (reference sequence). The CDR3, as DNA: TGCAGTGCTAGAGAGGGGGCGGACACCGGGGAGCTGTTTTTT. It codes for CSAREGADTGELFF.

The chain links TRBV6-5 to TRBJ1-1; D gene uncertain. In germline, CDR1 is MNHEY, CDR2 SVGAGI. The CDR3 has 14 residues. V lost 0 bases to trimming and J lost 1 base, with 6 bases between them. In DNA, the CDR3 is TGTGCCAGCAGTTACTCGCAGTCGAACACTGAAGCTTTCTTT. Its translation: CASSYSQSNTEAFF.

This clonotype has only one observation. The chain is built from TRBV29-1 and TRBJ2-5; TRBD2 is a possible D gene (7 bases). Trimming stripped 1 base from V and 1 base from J, with 19 bases between. The germline V gene encodes CDR1 SQVTM and CDR2 ANQGSEA. CDR3 size: 17 residues. The chain's CDR3 is CSVEGLAGDNFQETQYF. Written as DNA, the CDR3 is TGCAGCGTTGAAGGGCTTGCGGGGGACAATTTCCAAGAGACCCAGTACTTC.

For this clonotype: A read error may produce the germline difference seen at one junction end. This sequence joins TRBV7-2 and TRBJ1-5; TRBD1 agrees at 8 bases. The germline V gene encodes CDR1 SGHTA and CDR2 FQGNSA. The CDR3 covers 16 residues. In DNA form, the CDR3 reads TGCGCCAGCAGCCGGGACAGGTGGCAGAGCAATCAGCCCCAGCATTTT. The encoded protein is CASSRDRWQSNQPQHF.

This clonotype was seen more than once but under ten times. V and J are TRBV4-1 and TRBJ1-2; D not certain. Trimming cost V 3 bases and J 7 bases, with 21 bases left between them. Germline V lookup: CDR1 MGHRA, CDR2 YSYEKL. The CDR3 has 16 amino acids. The CDR3 sequence: CASSQVVGTAGGGYTF. The DNA of the CDR3 is TGCGCCAGCAGCCAGGTTGTGGGAACAGCGGGCGGTGGCTACACCTTC.